What follows are 13 T cell receptor beta chains derived from one specimen sequenced in a study of T cell repertoires in cytomegalovirus infection. In TCRdb, the reads were re-called with MiXCR into one record per CDR3 protein. The data hold around 300,000 distinct CDR3 sequences, with around a tenth observed a single time. The source material was PBMCs. The receptors were sampled from a human donor in good health (CMV status not recorded). Some clones in this sample may be carry-over from other donors' samples.

The CDR3 region has the DNA TGTGCCAGCAATAGGTATGAGGGGTCCTACAATGAGCAGTTCTTC. As protein: CASNRYEGSYNEQFF. The chain uses TRBV27 and TRBJ2-1; D may be TRBD1 or TRBD2 (5 bases each). Germline CDR1 MNHEY, CDR2 SMNVEV (reference sequence). V shed 7 bases and J shed 1 base, with 14 bases lying between them. The CDR3 totals 15 residues.

This clonotype has a handful of counts. This chain uses TRBV7-2 with TRBJ1-1; D is unclear. V was pared by 2 bases and J by 3 bases, with 7 bases between. The CDR3 extends over 13 amino acids. Germline CDR1 SGHTA, CDR2 FQGNSA. CDR3 DNA: TGTGCCAGCAGCTTAAGTCAGCACACTGAAGCTTTCTTT. Amino acids: CASSLSQHTEAFF.

CDR3 protein: CASSPSWYSNQPQHF. CDR3 bases: TGTGCCAGCAGCCCTTCATGGTATAGCAATCAGCCCCAGCATTTT. This sequence joins TRBV7-2 and TRBJ1-5; D gene ambiguous. Germline V lookup: CDR1 SGHTA, CDR2 FQGNSA. Between the trimmed V and J ends, which lost 5 bases and 0 bases, there was a span of 11 bases. The CDR3 contains 15 residues.

V and J are TRBV5-1 and TRBJ1-1, with D perhaps TRBD1 (6 bases). Deletions cut 4 bases from V and 1 base from J, with 11 bases between. The germline V gene encodes CDR1 SGHRS and CDR2 YFSETQ. The CDR3 has 14 amino acids. The CDR3 here is CASSAWTENTEAFF. Here the CDR3 DNA reads TGCGCCAGCAGCGCCTGGACAGAGAACACTGAAGCTTTCTTT.

This chain connects TRBV20-1 to TRBJ2-5, with D uncertain. Trimming took 3 bases from V and 0 from J, leaving 11 bases between them. This CDR3 spans 14 amino acids. CDR1 and CDR2 from the germline V gene are DFQATT and SNEGSKA (reference sequence). CDR3 DNA: TGCAGTGCTAGTCCCCATTTGTACCAAGAGACCCAGTACTTC. Encoded protein: CSASPHLYQETQYF.

A word on this clonotype: Just one base apart from a much larger clone, this may be a read error. This rearrangement joins TRBV7-2 to TRBJ2-7; D may match TRBD1 or TRBD2 (5 bases each). V lost 7 bases, J lost 5 bases, and 18 bases lay in between. Germline V gives CDR1 SGHTA, CDR2 FQGNSA. This CDR3 has 14 residues. The CDR3 spells CASNRDPGPHEQYF. The CDR3 nucleotides are TGTGCCAGCAATCGGGACCCAGGCCCCCACGAGCAGTACTTC.

This clonotype has a count of ten or more. V is TRBV7-2 and J is TRBJ1-1; no firm D call. This CDR3 comprises 14 residues. The ends were cut back, 1 base at V and 3 bases at J, with 9 bases in the middle. Germline assignment: CDR1 SGHTA and CDR2 FQGNSA. Here the CDR3 reads CASSLEGIDTEAFF. Here the CDR3 DNA reads TGTGCCAGCAGCTTAGAGGGTATTGACACTGAAGCTTTCTTT.

At least ten counts were recorded for this clonotype. J is TRBJ1-3 and V is TRBV12-3 or TRBV12-4; possibly TRBD1 for D (5 bases). This CDR3 comprises 15 residues. The V and J ends lost 3 bases and 2 bases respectively, with 11 bases between them. CDR3 nucleotide sequence: TGTGCCAGCAGTTTTAAGGGGATCACTGGAAACACCATATATTTT. It codes for CASSFKGITGNTIYF.

This sequence joins TRBV28 and TRBJ2-7; 8 bases are a match to TRBD1. The junction had 10 bases not matched to a gene; V was cut back by 5 bases and J by 7 bases. Looked up from germline, CDR1 is MDHEN and CDR2 is SYDVKM. This CDR3 is 14 amino acids long. The CDR3 is CASSRELTGGEQYF. The CDR3 coding sequence is TGTGCCAGCAGTCGGGAACTCACAGGGGGGGAGCAGTACTTC.

This clonotype was seen ten or more times. The CDR3 loop is CSADYPGLGDLTQYF. As DNA, the CDR3 is TGCAGTGCTGATTACCCGGGACTAGGGGATCTCACGCAGTATTTT. This chain uses TRBV20-1 with TRBJ2-3; 8 positions match TRBD2. V lost 5 bases and J lost 9; bases outside the gene matches: 16. Germline assignment: CDR1 DFQATT and CDR2 SNEGSKA (reference sequence). There are 15 residues in the CDR3.

This clonotype was detected many times. This rearrangement joins TRBV7-9 to TRBJ2-1, with 11 bases lining up with TRBD2. This CDR3 is 16 amino acids long. J gave up 15 bases and V 1 base, and 14 bases lay outside the gene matches. Germline CDR1 and CDR2: SEHNR and FQNEAQ (reference sequence). The CDR3 here is CASSLGAGTSGFQVFF. CDR3 bases: TGTGCCAGCAGCTTAGGGGCCGGGACTAGCGGTTTCCAGGTGTTCTTC. Filled out from reference TRBV7-9 and TRBJ2-1, the complete variable domain reads DTGVSQNPRHKITKRGQNVTFRCDPISEHNRLYWYRQTLGQGPEFLTYFQNEAQLEKSRLLSDRFSAERPKGSFSTLEIQRTEQGDSAMYLCASSLGAGTSGFQVFFGPGTRLTVL.

This clonotype was recorded a few times. The gene calls are TRBV6-2 or TRBV6-3 and TRBJ2-7; unclear D gene. Germline V gene sequence: CDR1 MNHEY, CDR2 SVGEGT. Deletions cut 6 bases from V and 3 bases from J, with 6 bases between. The CDR3 has 11 residues. This chain's CDR3 is CASSGLYEQYF. The CDR3 DNA reads as TGTGCCAGCAGCGGTCTCTACGAGCAGTACTTC.

In this sample, this clonotype turned up many times. V and J are TRBV28 and TRBJ2-7; 7 positions match TRBD1. Germline assignment: CDR1 MDHEN and CDR2 SYDVKM. This CDR3 spans 15 amino acids. Germline trimming cut 2 bases from V and 3 bases from J; bases unmatched to any gene: 7. The DNA for the CDR3 is TGTGCCAGCAGTTTAGCCGCAGGGGGAAGCTACGAGCAGTACTTC. Protein product: CASSLAAGGSYEQYF.